This TCR beta chain appears in the sequencing data of a study of vaccination effects on CD4 cells after COVID-19. Findings and limits, study-wide: The vaccine-induced clones of healthy vaccinees included only 1 of 255 that cross-reacted with common cold coronaviruses.

After expansion with viral peptide pools in the ViraFEST assay, antigen-specific CD4+ T cells were sequenced. Subsequent to a culture period of about ten days, CD4+ T cells were isolated. Participants completed two doses of the BNT162b2 or mRNA-1273 vaccine. Sequenced by immunoSEQ multiplex PCR; TCRdb stores in-frame clones only, minus some. The table includes tens of thousands of clones, around 80% detected once. For this clone: Its antigen remains unknown.

This CDR3 contains 10 residues. Germline CDR1 is SQVTM and CDR2 is ANQGSEA. The V end was cut by 4 bases, the J end by 12 bases, with 10 bases between. This clonotype was obtained from a human donor who received a COVID-19 vaccine. Some clones in this sample may be carry-over from other donors' samples. Specimen: CD4+ T cells from PBMCs cultured with SARS-CoV-2 spike peptides, collected after COVID-19 vaccination. The chain links TRBV29-1 to TRBJ2-1, with unresolved D. The DNA of the CDR3 is TGCAGCGTTGTGGAGTTGGCGCAGTTCTTC. Its protein product is CSVVELAQFF.